This TCR beta chain was identified during a study of Ad26.COV2.S vaccination and SARS-CoV-2 variants. For the study at large: Recipients of Ad26.COV2.S got it intramuscularly, once or twice 56 days apart. Study findings and constraints: The placebo group had lower spike-specific TCR breadth than the vaccine recipients did.

The CDR3 totals 14 residues. V lost 6 bases and J 7 bases, leaving 15 bases between the germline ends. Germline V gene data show CDR1 as SNHLY and CDR2 as FYNNEI. The treatment was: 15 to 20 received Ad26.COV2.S at low or high dose, single or two shots; 5 received placebo; per-sample allocation not given. Sampling happened 63 days after the first vaccine or placebo injection. This person who donated was an adult of 18-55 years in Boston. An Ad26 vector that expressed Wuhan-strain SARS-CoV-2 spike constituted the vaccine. The protocol was immunoSEQ multiplex PCR, while the TCRdb copy is restricted to in-frame clones and leaves out a portion. The sample has more than 400,000 clones; approximately 90% are singletons. This clone occurred once. Its antigen is undetermined.

The starting material was peripheral blood, obtained in a trial of Ad26.COV2.S vaccine versus placebo. The receptor was derived from a person between 18 and 59 years old who received the Ad26.COV2.S COVID-19 vaccine or a placebo. The V call is TRBV2, the J call TRBJ1-4; D is unclear. The CDR3 reads CASREAPWGEKLFF. The CDR3 nucleotides are TGTGCCAGCAGGGAGGCCCCTTGGGGTGAAAAACTGTTTTTT. Combining the CDR3 with reference TRBV2 and TRBJ1-4 gives the whole variable domain EPEVTQTPSHQVTQMGQEVILRCVPISNHLYFYWYRQILGQKVEFLVSFYNNEISEKSEIFDDQFSVERPDGSNFTLKIRSTKLEDSAMYFCASREAPWGEKLFFGSGTQLSVL.